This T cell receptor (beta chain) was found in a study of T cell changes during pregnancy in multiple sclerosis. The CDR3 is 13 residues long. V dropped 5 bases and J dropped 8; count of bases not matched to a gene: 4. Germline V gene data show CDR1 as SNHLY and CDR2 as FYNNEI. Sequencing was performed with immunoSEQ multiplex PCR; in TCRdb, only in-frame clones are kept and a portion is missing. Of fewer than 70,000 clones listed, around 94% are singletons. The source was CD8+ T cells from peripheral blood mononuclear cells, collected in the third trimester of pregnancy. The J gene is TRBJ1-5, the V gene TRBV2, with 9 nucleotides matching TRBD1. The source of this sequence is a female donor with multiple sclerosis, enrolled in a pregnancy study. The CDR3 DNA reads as TGTGCCAGCAGTAACAGGGGGCCGGAGCCCCAGCATTTT. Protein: CASSNRGPEPQHF.